This T cell receptor beta chain is drawn from a study of glioma-infiltrating T cells. Using RNA template, CDR3s of TCR alpha and beta were amplified with iRepertoire arm-PCR. One-step reverse transcription and amplification started from approximately 100-400 ng of tissue mRNA or PBMC total RNA. TCRdb reanalysed the multiplex PCR reads using MiXCR and keeps one entry per CDR3 protein. The data show roughly 200,000 distinct CDR3 sequences, roughly 45% seen once. Study-wide findings and caveats: Tissue-blood divergence was below expectation in non-neoplastic patients, above in gliomas. CDR3 overlap between tissue and blood was very small.

V dropped 4 bases and J dropped 5; count of bases not matched to a gene: 5. Per the germline V gene, CDR1 is DFQATT and CDR2 is SNEGSKA (reference sequence). The CDR3 consists of 14 residues. At least ten counts were recorded for this clonotype. No antigen is known for it. The sample comprised glioma tissue, nonneoplastic brain tissue, or PBMCs (not recorded which). The chain joins TRBV20-1 to TRBJ2-3, with TRBD1 identical over 11 bases. This TCR was recovered from a human donor with low-grade glioma or glioblastoma, undergoing nonglioma brain surgery, or in good health (not recorded which). In nucleotides, the CDR3 is TGCAGTGCTATAAGAGGGACAGGGGGAGATACGCAGTATTTT. Translated: CSAIRGTGGDTQYF.